Listed here is a single TCR beta chain. A second PCR of roughly 7 to 11 cycles used a sample-barcoded 5' primer and a J-beta primer mix. Using its own MiXCR run on the 5' RACE reads, TCRdb lists one record per CDR3 protein. Of hundreds of thousands of distinct CDR3 sequences listed, approximately 50% are singletons. Each donor's blood draw was approximately 10 milliliters of peripheral blood. Extracted total RNA amounted to at least 6 micrograms for each sample. These data come from a study of blood T cells in healthy people across ages. Germline lookup yields CDR1 MNHEY and CDR2 SVGAGI. Trimming pared 6 bases from V and 3 bases from J, leaving 11 bases between. The CDR3 runs to 13 residues.

This rearrangement joins TRBV6-5 to TRBJ1-2, with TRBD1 as a possible D gene (5 bases). The receptor's source is a man aged 55 to 69 in good health. Sequencing was carried out using blood. This CDR3 reads CASRDDSYYGYTF. CDR3 nucleotide sequence: TGTGCCAGCAGGGACGACAGCTACTATGGCTACACCTTC.